The 32 T cell receptor beta chains presented below share a single source sample, sequenced in a study of siplizumab effects on memory and regulatory T cells. The table came from immunoSEQ multiplex PCR; TCRdb's copy has only in-frame clones and leaves some out. The sample shows 70,000 to 95,000 clones, over 85% of them seen only once. Sequencing was performed on CD8+ T cells sorted from blood. The receptors derive from a human donor in good health.

The rearrangement joins TRBV30 to TRBJ2-3; D is ambiguous. Trimming left V 4 bases short and J 7 bases short, with 12 bases between. The V gene's germline CDR1 is GTSNPN and CDR2 SVGIG (reference sequence). This CDR3 has 12 amino acids. The CDR3 protein is CAWMIPSHTQYF. The CDR3 DNA is TGTGCCTGGATGATTCCGTCCCATACGCAGTATTTT.

This chain links TRBV23-1 with TRBJ1-5; TRBD1 aligns across 9 bases. TRBV23-1 is assigned to the ORF class and has an uncertain function. Losses at the gene ends were 4 bases for V and 2 bases for J; bases not matched to a gene: 3. The CDR3 loop spans 15 amino acids. The CDR3 loop is CASSLDRGGNQPQHF. The CDR3 DNA sequence: TGCGCCAGCAGTCTGGACAGGGGTGGCAATCAGCCCCAGCATTTT.

The J gene is TRBJ2-7, the V gene TRBV27; D could derive from TRBD1 or TRBD2 (7 bases each). The germline V gene encodes CDR1 MNHEY and CDR2 SMNVEV (reference sequence). Trimming took off 3 bases at V and 6 bases at J, with 12 bases between the two ends. CDR3 length: 13 residues. CDR3 in amino acids: CASSFTGEGEQYF. CDR3 sequence (DNA): TGTGCCAGCAGTTTTACAGGGGAGGGCGAGCAGTACTTC.

As to this clone: The sample carries other DNA sequences with the same CDR3. V is TRBV5-1 and J is TRBJ1-5; D is undetermined. CDR1 is SGHRS, CDR2 YFSETQ, per germline. The CDR3 runs to 13 residues. V lost 0 bases and J lost 7, with 8 bases in between. CDR3: CASSLEGGQPQHF. The CDR3 DNA sequence: TGCGCCAGCAGCTTGGAAGGAGGGCAGCCCCAGCATTTT. Combining the CDR3 with reference TRBV5-1 and TRBJ1-5 gives the whole variable domain KAGVTQTPRYLIKTRGQQVTLSCSPISGHRSVSWYQQTPGQGLQFLFEYFSETQRNKGNFPGRFSGRQFSNSRSEMNVSTLELGDSALYLCASSLEGGQPQHFGDGTRLSIL.

The V and J genes are TRBV9 and TRBJ1-1, with D possibly being TRBD1 (5 bases). The V gene lost 6 bases and the J gene lost 1 base, with 10 bases spanning the gap. Germline V lookup: CDR1 SGDLS, CDR2 YYNGEE. This CDR3 contains 13 residues. The CDR3 is CASNQGSNTEAFF. The CDR3, as DNA: TGTGCCAGCAATCAGGGTTCGAACACTGAAGCTTTCTTT.

Written as DNA, the CDR3 is TGTGCCAGCAGTGACTCGGGCGGGGCTCGGCCCGCTGAAGCTTTCTTT. Amino acid sequence: CASSDSGGARPAEAFF. The chain carries TRBV6-4 and TRBJ1-1, with D possibly matching TRBD1 (5 bases). V was trimmed by 0 bases and J by 6 bases, leaving 17 bases between them. The CDR3 has 16 residues. Germline assignment: CDR1 MRHNA and CDR2 SNTAGT.

V and J are TRBV7-2 and TRBJ2-7; D could derive from TRBD1 or TRBD2 (5 bases each). V lost 1 base and J lost 1, with 17 bases in between. CDR1 SGHTA and CDR2 FQGNSA come from the germline V gene. The CDR3 totals 17 residues. CDR3 nucleotides: TGTGCCAGCAGCTTAGAAGTAGATTGGGGGTTTTCCTACGAGCAGTACTTC. Its translation: CASSLEVDWGFSYEQYF.

This chain joins TRBV6-1 and TRBJ1-1; TRBD1 matches at 8 bases. Germline trimming cut 6 bases from V and 6 bases from J; bases unmatched to any gene: 3. This CDR3 spans 12 amino acids. Germline-derived CDR1 and CDR2 are MNHNS and SASEGT. The CDR3 loop is CASSGQGSEAFF. The CDR3 nucleotides read TGTGCCAGCAGCGGACAGGGCTCTGAAGCTTTCTTT.

This chain uses TRBV19 with TRBJ1-4; D uncertain. Trimming pared 8 bases from V and 0 bases from J, leaving 13 bases between. Germline CDR1 and CDR2: LNHDA and SQIVND (reference sequence). The CDR3 contains 15 residues. The CDR3 loop is CASSQSESTNEKLFF. In DNA form, the CDR3 reads TGTGCCAGTTCTCAATCGGAGTCAACTAATGAAAAACTGTTTTTT.

The genes are TRBV7-8 and TRBJ2-7, with D maybe TRBD2 (6 bases). This CDR3 is built from 15 residues. CDR1 is SGHVS, CDR2 FQNEAQ, per germline. V lost 4 bases and J 2 bases, leaving 15 bases between the germline ends. The CDR3 DNA is TGTGCCAGCAGCTCCCCCGGGGGTACTCCCTACGAGCAGTACTTC. It translates to CASSSPGGTPYEQYF. The whole variable domain, filled in from reference TRBV7-8 and TRBJ2-7, reads GAGVSQSPRYKVAKRGQDVALRCDPISGHVSLFWYQQALGQGPEFLTYFQNEAQLDKSGLPSDRFFAERPEGSVSTLKIQRTQQEDSAVYLCASSSPGGTPYEQYFGPGTRLTVT.

CDR3 DNA: TGTGCCAGCAGTCCCGGGGAGATTAACTATGGCTACACCTTC. It translates to CASSPGEINYGYTF. The chain employs TRBV6-4 and TRBJ1-2, with D unresolved. Trimming shortened V by 5 bases and J by 1 base, and 11 bases separated the two germline ends. The CDR3 has 14 amino acids. Germline CDR1 is MRHNA and CDR2 is SNTAGT.

This chain links TRBV19 with TRBJ2-2, with 7 nucleotides matching TRBD1. CDR3 length equals 15 residues. CDR1 is LNHDA and CDR2 is SQIVND in the germline V gene (reference sequence). Trimming at V came to 10 bases and at J to 5 bases, leaving 13 bases not matched to a gene. This CDR3 reads CAMPPRQGLTGELFF. CDR3 bases: TGTGCCATGCCGCCCAGACAGGGTTTGACCGGGGAGCTGTTTTTT.

This chain uses TRBV4-1 with TRBJ2-1; D gene unclear. The germline V and J ends were trimmed by 0 bases and 4 bases, with 13 bases remaining between them. This CDR3 has 16 residues. Germline assignment: CDR1 MGHRA and CDR2 YSYEKL. The chain's CDR3 is CASSQEEGRKYNEQFF. CDR3 nucleotides: TGCGCCAGCAGCCAAGAGGAAGGAAGAAAGTACAATGAGCAGTTCTTC.

For this clone: Sequence at one end of the junction differs from germline and may be a read error. V is TRBV7-7 and J is TRBJ2-5; D may correspond to TRBD1 or TRBD2 (5 bases each). CDR1 is SSHAT and CDR2 is FNYEAQ in the germline V gene (reference sequence). This CDR3 is 15 amino acids long. The CDR3 loop is CASSLAWGPQETQYF. Written as DNA, the CDR3 is TGTGCTAGCAGCTTAGCCTGGGGACCCCAAGAGACCCAGTACTTC.

J is TRBJ2-7 and V is TRBV29-1; D is unresolved. This CDR3 contains 12 residues. Germline values: CDR1 SQVTM, CDR2 ANQGSEA. Trimming shortened V by 1 base and J by 1 base, and 5 bases separated the two germline ends. The CDR3 here is CSVEVGSYEQYF. The CDR3 DNA reads TGCAGCGTTGAAGTGGGGTCCTACGAGCAGTACTTC.

The chain uses TRBV6-5 and TRBJ2-7; D unclear. The CDR3 contains 14 residues. Trimming removed 2 bases from V and 6 bases from J, with 14 bases in between. Per the germline V gene, CDR1 is MNHEY and CDR2 is SVGAGI. CDR3: CASSYEAGRVEQYF. DNA of the CDR3: TGTGCCAGCAGTTACGAGGCAGGAAGGGTCGAGCAGTACTTC.

V and J are TRBV7-9 and TRBJ1-2; D might be TRBD1 (6 bases). The CDR3 loop spans 15 amino acids. Per the germline V gene, CDR1 is SEHNR and CDR2 is FQNEAQ (reference sequence). V lost 1 base and J 6 bases, leaving 15 bases between the germline ends. The CDR3 DNA reads as TGTGCCAGCAGCTTAGGGACGGGACACACTCATGGCTACACCTTC. Translation: CASSLGTGHTHGYTF.

The gene calls are TRBV6-5 and TRBJ1-2; tentatively, D is TRBD1 (6 bases). This CDR3 spans 15 amino acids. The V end lost 7 bases, the J end lost 4 bases, and 19 bases lay between the germline ends. Germline V gene data show CDR1 as MNHEY and CDR2 as SVGAGI. CDR3 DNA sequence: TGTGCCAGCACCCTATATGATGGAGGGGGCTATGGCTACACCTTC. Translating gives CASTLYDGGGYGYTF.

The chain employs TRBV5-1 and TRBJ2-1; D is ambiguous. V was shortened by 0 bases and J by 5 bases, with 6 bases between the two germline ends. Germline CDR1 SGHRS, CDR2 YFSETQ. The CDR3 has 13 residues. The CDR3 is CASSLGTNNEQFF. DNA for the CDR3: TGCGCCAGCAGCTTGGGCACCAACAATGAGCAGTTCTTC.

This chain joins TRBV19 and TRBJ1-5; D possibly corresponds to TRBD1 (5 bases). The CDR3 consists of 14 residues. The ends were cut back, 5 bases at V and 0 bases at J, with 8 bases in the middle. Germline loops: CDR1 LNHDA, CDR2 SQIVND (reference sequence). The CDR3 coding sequence is TGTGCCAGTAGTTCAACAGGTAGCAATCAGCCCCAGCATTTT. As protein: CASSSTGSNQPQHF.

The J gene is TRBJ2-7, the V gene TRBV5-4, with 7 bases lining up with TRBD2. Germline CDR1 and CDR2: SGHNT and YYREEE (reference sequence). V gave up 4 bases and J gave up 1 base; unmatched junction bases: 8. This CDR3 contains 15 residues. The CDR3 is CASSRPAGVSYEQYF. The CDR3 bases are TGTGCCAGCAGCCGGCCGGCGGGGGTTTCCTACGAGCAGTACTTC.

CDR3 nucleotide sequence: TGTGCCAGCAGCTTACCCAGACTAGCGGGAGGGCCCGGCCCCTACAATGAGCAGTTCTTC. Protein product: CASSLPRLAGGPGPYNEQFF. The rearrangement joins TRBV7-8 to TRBJ2-1; 14 positions match TRBD2. The CDR3 is 20 amino acids. V gave up 2 bases and J gave up 2 bases; unmatched junction bases: 11. The germline CDR1 and CDR2 sequences are SGHVS and FQNEAQ.

This chain links TRBV4-1 with TRBJ2-1; TRBD2 agrees at 12 bases. J lost 8 bases, V lost 1 base, and 6 bases had no gene match. The CDR3 consists of 16 residues. CDR1 and CDR2 (germline): MGHRA, YSYEKL. This CDR3 is CASSQAPSGGADEQFF. The CDR3 region has the DNA TGCGCCAGCAGCCAAGCCCCTAGCGGGGGGGCGGATGAGCAGTTCTTC.

This clone is a singleton in its sample. The J gene is TRBJ1-3, the V gene TRBV5-4, with a possible D match to TRBD1 (6 bases). CDR1 and CDR2 (germline): SGHNT, YYREEE (reference sequence). The CDR3 has 16 residues. V was cut by 3 bases and J by 0 bases, with 13 bases left in between. The CDR3 DNA reads as TGTGCCAGCAGCTCGATAGGGGGTTTCTCTGGAAACACCATATATTTT. This gives the protein CASSSIGGFSGNTIYF.

The genes are TRBV5-1 and TRBJ2-5, with D maybe TRBD2 (6 bases). Trimming removed 4 bases at V and 4 bases at J, with 17 bases between. The CDR3 is 15 amino acids. In germline, CDR1 is SGHRS, CDR2 YFSETQ. The CDR3 sequence: CASSLDGAGLETQYF. Written as DNA, the CDR3 is TGCGCCAGCAGCCTGGACGGTGCGGGGCTAGAGACCCAGTACTTC.

The V and J genes are TRBV5-6 and TRBJ2-2, with TRBD1 identical over 8 bases. V lost 4 bases, J lost 5 bases, and 7 bases stayed unmatched. CDR1 SGHDT and CDR2 YYEEEE come from the germline V gene. CDR3 length: 15 amino acids. The CDR3 DNA sequence: TGTGCCAGCAGCCTACAGGGGGACGGGACCGGGGAGCTGTTTTTT. Amino acid sequence: CASSLQGDGTGELFF.

The J gene is TRBJ1-2, the V gene TRBV19; no clear D. V gave up 3 bases and J gave up 8 bases, with 7 bases separating them. The CDR3 has 11 residues. The germline V gene has CDR1 LNHDA and CDR2 SQIVND (reference sequence). CDR3 sequence: CASSIPGGYTF. CDR3 bases: TGTGCCAGTAGTATCCCTGGGGGCTACACCTTC.

This clone was found once. This rearrangement joins TRBV28 to TRBJ1-2; TRBD1 is a possible D gene (5 bases). Per germline, CDR1 MDHEN and CDR2 SYDVKM. CDR3 length: 14 amino acids. V lost 3 bases and J 1 base, leaving 9 bases between the germline ends. The CDR3 DNA reads as TGTGCCAGCAGTTTGTTGACAGTTAACTATGGCTACACCTTC. Protein product: CASSLLTVNYGYTF.

The V and J genes are TRBV11-2 and TRBJ2-5, with 9 bases identical to TRBD1. The assigned J gene may be wrong: the sequence end matches TRBJ2-7 better. CDR3 length equals 14 residues. The germline V gene encodes CDR1 SGHAT and CDR2 FQNNGV. CDR3 loop: CASSLGQGAYEQYF. Written as DNA, the CDR3 is TGTGCCAGCAGCTTAGGACAGGGGGCCTACGAGCAGTACTTC.

The chain employs TRBV29-1 and TRBJ2-7; D may match TRBD1 or TRBD2 (5 bases each). Trimming cost V 7 bases and J 2 bases, with 15 bases left between them. CDR3 size: 13 residues. The germline CDR1 and CDR2 sequences are SQVTM and ANQGSEA. The CDR3 DNA reads TGCAGCGCCCTTGAGGGGTACACCTACGAGCAGTACTTC. Residues: CSALEGYTYEQYF.

Concerning this clone itself: A junction end diverges from the germline sequence, so it may reflect a read error. The chain links TRBV25-1 to TRBJ1-2, with unresolved D. The CDR3 covers 9 residues. CDR1 and CDR2 (germline): MGHDK, SYGVNS. CDR3 loop: CASDRRSFF. In DNA form, the CDR3 reads TGTGCCAGCGACCGACGGTCTTTCTTC.

This chain links TRBV29-1 with TRBJ2-3, with D unresolved. In germline, CDR1 is SQVTM, CDR2 ANQGSEA. V was pared by 6 bases and J by 7 bases, with 14 bases between. The CDR3 loop spans 12 amino acids. The chain's CDR3 is CSVSSDEYTQYF. The CDR3 nucleotides are TGCAGCGTGAGCTCGGACGAATATACGCAGTATTTT.